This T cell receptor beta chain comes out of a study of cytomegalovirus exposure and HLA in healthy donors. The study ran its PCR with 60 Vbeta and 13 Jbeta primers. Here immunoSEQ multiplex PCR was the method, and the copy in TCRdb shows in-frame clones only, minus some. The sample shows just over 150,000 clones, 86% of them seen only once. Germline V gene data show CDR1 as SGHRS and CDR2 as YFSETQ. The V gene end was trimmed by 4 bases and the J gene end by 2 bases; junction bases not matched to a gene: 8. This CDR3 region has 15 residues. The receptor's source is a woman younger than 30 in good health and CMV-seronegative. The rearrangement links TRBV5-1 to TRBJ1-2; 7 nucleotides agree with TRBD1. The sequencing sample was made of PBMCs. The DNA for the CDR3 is TGCGCCAGCAGCCCGCGACAGGGTCTCAACTATGGCTACACCTTC. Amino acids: CASSPRQGLNYGYTF.